This T cell receptor (beta chain) was retrieved from a study of regulatory T cells in long-lasting Graves disease. Ten or more counts support this clonotype. Construction of TCR beta libraries relied on iRepertoire HTBI primers and on Arm-PCR targeting CDR3 regions. TCRdb ran MiXCR on the multiplex PCR reads and lists one entry per CDR3 protein. This table has hundreds of thousands of distinct CDR3 sequences, about 15% appearing once. Germline V gives CDR1 MNHEY, CDR2 SVGEGT. CDR3 length equals 16 residues. With 5 bases removed from V and 4 bases from J, the gap between germline ends came to 19 bases. The time point was: newly diagnosed GD, antithyroid drugs for less than 3 months. The TCR library was made from RNA that had been extracted from PBMCs in TRIzol. The authors drew around 9 milliliters of peripheral blood into EDTA tubes. These data are also associated with another study on T cells in Graves' hyperthyroidism and ophthalmopathy.

The clonotype was recovered from a woman in her 30s with Graves disease. This chain joins TRBV6-2 or TRBV6-3 and TRBJ2-3; the D is unclear. Sequences were derived from peripheral blood mononuclear cells (PBMCs), sampled at new diagnosis, from a patient treated with antithyroid drugs. The CDR3 nucleotides read TGTGCCAGCAGTGAGAAGGGTCGGAGTTTTTCAGATACGCAGTATTTT. It codes for CASSEKGRSFSDTQYF.